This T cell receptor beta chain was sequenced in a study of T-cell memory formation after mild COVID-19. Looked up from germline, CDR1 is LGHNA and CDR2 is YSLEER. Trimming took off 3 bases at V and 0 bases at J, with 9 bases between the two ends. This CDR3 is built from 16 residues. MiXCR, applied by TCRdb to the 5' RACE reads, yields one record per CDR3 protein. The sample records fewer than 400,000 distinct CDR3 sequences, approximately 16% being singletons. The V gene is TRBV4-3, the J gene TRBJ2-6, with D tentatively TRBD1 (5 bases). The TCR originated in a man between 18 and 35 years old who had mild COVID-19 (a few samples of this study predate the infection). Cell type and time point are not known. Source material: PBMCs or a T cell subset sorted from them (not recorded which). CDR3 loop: CASSHTTGSGANVLTF. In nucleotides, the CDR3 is TGCGCCAGCAGCCATACTACAGGCTCTGGGGCCAACGTCCTGACTTTC.